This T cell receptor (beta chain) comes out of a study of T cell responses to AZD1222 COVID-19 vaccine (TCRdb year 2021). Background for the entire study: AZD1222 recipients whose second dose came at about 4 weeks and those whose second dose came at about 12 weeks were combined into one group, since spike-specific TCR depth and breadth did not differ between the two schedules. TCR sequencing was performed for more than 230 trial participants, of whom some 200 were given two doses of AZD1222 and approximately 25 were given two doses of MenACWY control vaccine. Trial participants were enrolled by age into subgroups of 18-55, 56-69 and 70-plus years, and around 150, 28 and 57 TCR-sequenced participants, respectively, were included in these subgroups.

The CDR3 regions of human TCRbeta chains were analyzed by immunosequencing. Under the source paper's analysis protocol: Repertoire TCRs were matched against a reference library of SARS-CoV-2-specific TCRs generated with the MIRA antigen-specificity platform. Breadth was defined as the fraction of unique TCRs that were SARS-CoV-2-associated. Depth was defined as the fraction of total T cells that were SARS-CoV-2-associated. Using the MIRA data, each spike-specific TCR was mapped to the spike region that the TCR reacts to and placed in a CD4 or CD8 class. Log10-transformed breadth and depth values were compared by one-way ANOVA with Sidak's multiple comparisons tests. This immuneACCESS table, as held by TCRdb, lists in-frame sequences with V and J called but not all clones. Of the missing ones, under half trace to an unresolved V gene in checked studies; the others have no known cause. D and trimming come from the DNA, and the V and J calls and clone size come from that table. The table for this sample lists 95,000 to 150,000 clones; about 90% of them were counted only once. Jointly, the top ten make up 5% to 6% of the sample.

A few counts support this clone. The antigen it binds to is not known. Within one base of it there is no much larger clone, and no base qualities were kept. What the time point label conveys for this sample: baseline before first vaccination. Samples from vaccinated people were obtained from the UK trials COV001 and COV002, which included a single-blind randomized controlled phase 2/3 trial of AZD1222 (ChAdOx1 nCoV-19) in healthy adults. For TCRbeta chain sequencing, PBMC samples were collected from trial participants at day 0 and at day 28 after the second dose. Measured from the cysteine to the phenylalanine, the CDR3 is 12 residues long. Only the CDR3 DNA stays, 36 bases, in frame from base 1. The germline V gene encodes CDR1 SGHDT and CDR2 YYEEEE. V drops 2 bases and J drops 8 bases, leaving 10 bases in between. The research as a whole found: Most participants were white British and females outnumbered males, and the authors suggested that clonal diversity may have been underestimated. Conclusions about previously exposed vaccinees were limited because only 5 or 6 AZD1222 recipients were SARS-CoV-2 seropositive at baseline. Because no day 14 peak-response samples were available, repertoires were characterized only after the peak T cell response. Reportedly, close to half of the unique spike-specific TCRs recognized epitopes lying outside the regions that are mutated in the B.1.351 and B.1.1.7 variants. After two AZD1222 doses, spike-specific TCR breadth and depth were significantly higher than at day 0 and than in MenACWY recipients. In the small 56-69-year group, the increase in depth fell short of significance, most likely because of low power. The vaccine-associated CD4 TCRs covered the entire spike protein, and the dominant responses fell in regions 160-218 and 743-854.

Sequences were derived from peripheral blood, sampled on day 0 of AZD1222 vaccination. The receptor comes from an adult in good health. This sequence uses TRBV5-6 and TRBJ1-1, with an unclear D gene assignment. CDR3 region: CASSFDYGEAFF. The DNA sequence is TGTGCCAGCAGCTTCGATTATGGCGAAGCTTTCTTT. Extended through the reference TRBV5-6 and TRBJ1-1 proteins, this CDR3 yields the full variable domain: DAGVTQSPTHLIKTRGQQVTLRCSPKSGHDTVSWYQQALGQGPQFIFQYYEEEERQRGNFPDRFSGHQFPNYSSELNVNALLLGDSALYLCASSFDYGEAFFGQGTRLTVV.